Below, one T cell receptor beta chain is given with its context. Source study methods: By means of reference gene primer amplification, nucleated cell counts were estimated. TCRdb's copy holds only in-frame clones and misses some; the assay was immunoSEQ multiplex PCR. The D gene and trimming were derived from the DNA, and the V and J assignments and clone size from that table. Of 150,000 to 200,000 clones listed, approximately 86% are singletons. This specimen comes from a study of blood T cell repertoires in COVID-19. The overall study: PBMCs, B-cell-depleted T cells, or T cells were the source of the cDNA or gDNA that made up the material.

The V end was cut by 8 bases, the J end by 4 bases, with 12 bases between. The CDR3 spans 13 residues. Sequencing was carried out using peripheral blood. The chain couples TRBV12-3 or TRBV12-4 to TRBJ2-4, with D perhaps TRBD1 (6 bases). The receptor was derived from a man in his sixties or seventies with acute or convalescent COVID-19. Here the CDR3 reads CASRARGKNIQYF. Written as DNA, the CDR3 is TGTGCCAGCCGGGCCAGGGGAAAAAACATTCAGTACTTC.